The 14 T cell receptor beta chains listed next were all sequenced from one sample in a study of identical twins (dated by TCRdb to about 2016). The library was made by 5' RACE. Sequenced on an Illumina HiSeq 2000. TCRdb cleaned the public reads at Q25 with fastp, built clones with MiXCR and kept in-frame beta chains. Each record represents a unique CDR3 protein, reported with the most common genes and DNA among its rows. The sample includes 550,000 to 700,000 distinct CDR3 sequences, with approximately 21% observed a single time. The ten largest clones take up 4.3% of the sample. The same specimen was also included in a second study, on T cells expressing NK-cell markers.

Source material: PBMCs. The origin of the receptors is a woman between 18 and 29 years old in good health.

This clonotype was detected a few times. The V call is TRBV7-2, the J call TRBJ2-5; TRBD1 is a possible D gene (6 bases). Trimming cost V 2 bases and J 5 bases, with 12 bases left between them. CDR3 size: 14 residues. Germline V gene lookup returns CDR1 SGHTA and CDR2 FQGNSA. The CDR3 nucleotides read TGTGCCAGCAGCTTAAATGGCAGGGGTGAGACCCAGTACTTC. The encoded protein is CASSLNGRGETQYF.

The chain uses TRBV20-1 and TRBJ2-3; TRBD2 matches at 11 bases. After removal of 4 bases from V and 3 bases from J, the junction contained 3 bases not matched to a gene. Germline V CDR1 and CDR2: DFQATT, SNEGSKA (reference sequence). The CDR3 totals 14 residues. This CDR3 reads CSAKLAGETDTQYF. The DNA for the CDR3 is TGCAGTGCTAAACTAGCGGGGGAGACAGATACGCAGTATTTT.

This clonotype was counted between two and nine times. V gene TRBV29-1 combines with J gene TRBJ2-1; the match to TRBD1 covers 11 bases. Trimming cost V 1 base and J 0 bases; bases outside gene matches: 2. Germline lookup yields CDR1 SQVTM and CDR2 ANQGSEA. There are 16 residues in the CDR3. The CDR3 is CSVEGTGGVSYNEQFF. The CDR3 DNA sequence: TGCAGCGTTGAAGGGACAGGGGGCGTCTCCTACAATGAGCAGTTCTTC.

The chain combines TRBV5-1 with TRBJ2-2, with 7 bases that match TRBD2. Germline-derived CDR1 and CDR2 are SGHRS and YFSETQ. The CDR3 runs to 16 residues. Trimming removed 4 bases from V and 2 bases from J; junction bases left unmatched: 8. The CDR3 spells CASSASGGGNTGELFF. In DNA, the CDR3 is TGCGCCAGCAGCGCCAGCGGCGGGGGTAACACCGGGGAGCTGTTTTTT.

The chain employs TRBV12-3 or TRBV12-4 and TRBJ2-7, with 9 bases aligning to TRBD1. CDR3 size: 15 residues. V trimming: 10 bases; J trimming: 1 base; junction bases outside the gene matches: 11. The CDR3 sequence: CATRLTGGRSYEQYF. For the CDR3, the DNA is TGTGCCACCCGTCTAACAGGGGGCCGTTCCTACGAGCAGTACTTC.

This clonotype was recorded at least ten times. This chain links TRBV3-1 with TRBJ2-3, with D perhaps matching TRBD2 (6 bases). Germline CDR1 reads LGHDT; CDR2 reads YNNKEL (reference sequence). V dropped 4 bases and J dropped 6 bases, with 17 bases sitting between them. This CDR3 is 15 amino acids long. In DNA form, the CDR3 reads TGTGCCAGCAGCCCTTTCGGGGGATCATGGGATACGCAGTATTTT. This sequence encodes CASSPFGGSWDTQYF.

Only a few counts were recorded for this clonotype. The V call is TRBV9, the J call TRBJ2-6; the D is unclear. Germline V gives CDR1 SGDLS, CDR2 YYNGEE. This CDR3 region has 16 residues. Trimming shortened V by 4 bases and J by 0 bases, and 11 bases separated the two germline ends. The CDR3 spells CASSPPSFSGANVLTF. CDR3 DNA: TGTGCCAGCAGCCCTCCGAGTTTCTCTGGGGCCAACGTCCTGACTTTC.

The V gene is TRBV30, the J gene TRBJ2-7; unclear D gene. The V gene lost 4 bases and the J gene lost 2 bases, with 12 bases spanning the gap. CDR3 length equals 13 residues. From germline, CDR1 is GTSNPN and CDR2 SVGIG (reference sequence). This CDR3 is CAWTDAAAYEQYF. In DNA form, the CDR3 reads TGTGCCTGGACGGATGCTGCCGCCTACGAGCAGTACTTC. Based on the CDR3 plus reference TRBV30 and TRBJ2-7, the full variable domain is SQTIHQWPATLVQPVGSPLSLECTVEGTSNPNLYWYRQAAGRGLQLLFYSVGIGQISSEVPQNLSASRPQDRQFILSSKKLLLSDSGFYLCAWTDAAAYEQYFGPGTRLTVT.

The CDR3: CATSRATEAFF. CDR3 bases: TGTGCCACCAGCCGGGCCACTGAAGCTTTCTTT. The chain uses TRBV15 and TRBJ1-1, with D hard to call. V gave up 5 bases and J gave up 4 bases, with 5 bases separating them. CDR1 LNHNV and CDR2 YYDKDF come from the germline V gene (reference sequence). This CDR3 spans 11 amino acids.

The chain uses TRBV7-3 and TRBJ2-1; 8 bases align to TRBD2. CDR3 length equals 15 residues. Trimming at V came to 1 base and at J to 9 bases, leaving 8 bases not matched to a gene. CDR1 is SGHTA, CDR2 FQGTGA, per germline. The DNA of the CDR3 is TGTGCCAGCAGCTTAAGGGCTACTAGCGGAGGTGAGCAGTTCTTC. Its translation is CASSLRATSGGEQFF.

This clonotype was seen only a few times. The chain combines TRBV25-1 with TRBJ2-7; D is undetermined. Trimming removed 1 base at V and 1 base at J, with 5 bases between. Per germline, CDR1 MGHDK and CDR2 SYGVNS. CDR3 length: 13 residues. CDR3 sequence: CASSELGSYEQYF. Here the CDR3 DNA reads TGTGCCAGCAGTGAATTAGGGTCCTACGAGCAGTACTTC.

For this clonotype: An end of the junction does not agree with germline; a read error may underlie this. This chain's CDR3 is CASNLKGNEQFF. CDR3 nucleotide sequence: TGTGCCAGCAACTTAAAGGGCAATGAGCAGTTCTTC. The chain has TRBV7-9 and TRBJ2-1; no reliable D call. This CDR3 is 12 amino acids long. The V gene's germline CDR1 is SEHNR and CDR2 FQNEAQ (reference sequence).

The table lists this clonotype with a few counts. The chain carries TRBV3-1 and TRBJ1-4; D gene uncertain. Trimming left V 4 bases short and J 3 bases short, with 9 bases between. Germline V lookup: CDR1 LGHDT, CDR2 YNNKEL (reference sequence). CDR3 length: 14 residues. Here the CDR3 DNA reads TGTGCCAGCAGCCCCGGTGTGGCTAATGAAAAACTGTTTTTT. It is translated as CASSPGVANEKLFF.

The chain carries TRBV7-8 and TRBJ2-2; perhaps TRBD1 as D (6 bases). The germline gives CDR1 SGHVS, CDR2 FQNEAQ. Trimming shortened V by 6 bases and J by 4 bases, and 15 bases separated the two germline ends. The CDR3 spans 15 residues. CDR3 amino acids: CASRSTGTLTGELFF. CDR3 DNA sequence: TGTGCCAGCAGGTCGACCGGGACACTCACCGGGGAGCTGTTTTTT.